A single sample is the source of the 2 T cell receptor beta chains below, sequenced in a study of beta chain features in type 1 diabetes. Every bit of the isolated RNA underwent reverse transcription, so sequencing read expressed TCRB transcripts. TCRdb keeps only in-frame clones here, not all; method: immunoSEQ multiplex PCR. Of 300,000 or so clones detected, roughly 9% appear once; the ten largest clones hold about 1%. These receptors' targets are unknown. Regarding the study as a whole: In all four CD4+ subsets, TCRB CDR3 length was significantly, moderately reduced in type 1 diabetes.

Sequencing was performed on central memory CD4+ T cells from blood. These receptors were collected from a man in his thirties or forties with type 1 diabetes.

This chain connects TRBV7-6 to TRBJ2-3; D is unclear. Germline V CDR1 and CDR2: SGHVS, FNYEAQ. V lost 5 bases and J 5 bases, leaving 17 bases between the germline ends. The CDR3 is 15 residues long. CDR3 amino acids: CASSHAGPRRDTQYF. CDR3 coding DNA: TGTGCCAGCAGCCACGCCGGGCCAAGACGAGATACGCAGTATTTT.

This clone was picked up a small number of times. V is TRBV11-1 and J is TRBJ2-3; TRBD2 matches 14 bases. V shed 5 bases, J shed 8 bases, and the junction held 6 bases outside the gene matches. The germline V gene encodes CDR1 SGHAT and CDR2 FQDESV (reference sequence). The CDR3 spans 15 residues. The CDR3 region has the DNA TGTGCCAGCAGCCCGGGACTAGCGGGGGTAGTTACGCAGTATTTT. Translated, it gives CASSPGLAGVVTQYF.